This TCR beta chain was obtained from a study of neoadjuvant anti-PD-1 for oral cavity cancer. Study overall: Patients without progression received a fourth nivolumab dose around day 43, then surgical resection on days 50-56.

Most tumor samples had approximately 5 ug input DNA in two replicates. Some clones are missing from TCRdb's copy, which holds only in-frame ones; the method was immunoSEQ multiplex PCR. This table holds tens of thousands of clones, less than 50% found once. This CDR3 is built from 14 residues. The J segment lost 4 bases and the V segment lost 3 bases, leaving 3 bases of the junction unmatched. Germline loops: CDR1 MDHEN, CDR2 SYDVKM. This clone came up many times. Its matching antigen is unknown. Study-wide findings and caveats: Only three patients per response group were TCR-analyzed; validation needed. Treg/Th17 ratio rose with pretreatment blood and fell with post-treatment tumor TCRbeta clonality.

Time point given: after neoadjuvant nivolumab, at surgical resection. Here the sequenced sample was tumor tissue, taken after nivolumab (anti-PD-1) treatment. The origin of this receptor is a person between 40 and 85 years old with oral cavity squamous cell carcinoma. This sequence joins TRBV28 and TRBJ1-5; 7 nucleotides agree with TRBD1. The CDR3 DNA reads TGTGCCAGCAGTTTCAGGGACAGTAATCAGCCCCAGCATTTT. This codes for CASSFRDSNQPQHF.